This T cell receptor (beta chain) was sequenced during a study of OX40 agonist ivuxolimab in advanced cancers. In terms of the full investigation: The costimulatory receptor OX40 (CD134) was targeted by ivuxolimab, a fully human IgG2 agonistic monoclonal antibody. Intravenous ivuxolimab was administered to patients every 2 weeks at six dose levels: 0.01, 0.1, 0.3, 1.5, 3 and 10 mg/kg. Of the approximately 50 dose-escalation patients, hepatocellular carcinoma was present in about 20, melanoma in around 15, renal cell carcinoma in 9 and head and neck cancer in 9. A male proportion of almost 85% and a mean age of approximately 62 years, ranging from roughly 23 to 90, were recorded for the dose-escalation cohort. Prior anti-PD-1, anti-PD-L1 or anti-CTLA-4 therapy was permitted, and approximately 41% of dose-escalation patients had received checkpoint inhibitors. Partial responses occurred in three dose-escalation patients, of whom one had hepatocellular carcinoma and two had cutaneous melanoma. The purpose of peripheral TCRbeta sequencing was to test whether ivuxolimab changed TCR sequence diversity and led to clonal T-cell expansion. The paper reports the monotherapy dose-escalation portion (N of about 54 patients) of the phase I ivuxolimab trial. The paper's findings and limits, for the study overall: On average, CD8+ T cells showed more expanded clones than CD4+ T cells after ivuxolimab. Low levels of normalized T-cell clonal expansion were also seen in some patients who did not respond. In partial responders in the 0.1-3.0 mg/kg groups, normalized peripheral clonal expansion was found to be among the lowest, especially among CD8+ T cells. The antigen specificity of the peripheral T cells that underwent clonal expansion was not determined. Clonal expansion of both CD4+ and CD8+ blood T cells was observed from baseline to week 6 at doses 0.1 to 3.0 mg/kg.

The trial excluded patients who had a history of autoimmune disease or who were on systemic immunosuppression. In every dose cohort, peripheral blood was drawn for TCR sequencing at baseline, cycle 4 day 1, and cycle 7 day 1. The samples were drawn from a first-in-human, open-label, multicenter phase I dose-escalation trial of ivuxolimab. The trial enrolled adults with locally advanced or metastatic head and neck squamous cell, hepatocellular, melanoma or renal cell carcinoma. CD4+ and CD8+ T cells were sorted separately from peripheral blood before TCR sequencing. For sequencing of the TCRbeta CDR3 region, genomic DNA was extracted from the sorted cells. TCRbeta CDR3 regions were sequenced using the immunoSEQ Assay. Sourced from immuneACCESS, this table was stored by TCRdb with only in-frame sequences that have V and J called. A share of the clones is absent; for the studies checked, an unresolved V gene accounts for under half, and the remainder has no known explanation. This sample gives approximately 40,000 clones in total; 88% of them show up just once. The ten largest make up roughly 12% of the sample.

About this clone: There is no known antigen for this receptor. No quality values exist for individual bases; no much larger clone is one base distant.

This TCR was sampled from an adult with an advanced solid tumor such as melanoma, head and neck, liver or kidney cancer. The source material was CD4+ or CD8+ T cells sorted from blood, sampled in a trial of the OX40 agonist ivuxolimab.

The base sequence is TGTGCCAGCAGTTTAGCTCTTTACGAGCAGTACTTC. It is translated as CASSLALYEQYF. The sequence links TRBV28 to TRBJ2-7, with no confident D gene call. V and J are truncated by 2 bases and 4 bases respectively, leaving an intervening sequence of 6 bases. The germline V gene encodes CDR1 MDHEN and CDR2 SYDVKM. Reading from cysteine to phenylalanine, the CDR3 counts 12 amino acids. The CDR3 DNA has 36 bases and is translated from base 1. The full variable domain, with segments outside the CDR3 supplied by the reference TRBV28 and TRBJ2-7 proteins, appears as DVKVTQSSRYLVKRTGEKVFLECVQDMDHENMFWYRQDPGLGLRLIYFSYDVKMKEKGDIPEGYSVSREKKERFSLILESASTNQTSMYLCASSLALYEQYFGPGTRLTVT.